A selection of T cell receptor beta chains follows, all from one sample in a study of blood T cell repertoires in COVID-19. The table came from immunoSEQ multiplex PCR; TCRdb's copy has only in-frame clones and leaves some out. This table has about 120,000 clones, roughly 78% appearing once. Material for sequencing was peripheral blood. Receptors originate from a man between 60 and 75 years old with active or convalescent COVID-19. Both conserved end residues are trimmed from each CDR3. The order of the fields is clone size, CDR3 length, V gene, CDR3 protein. Expanded clones are given a class, and other clones once, few, many or no size at all.

clone_size: NA; cdr3_length: 12; v_call: TRBV7-9; cdr3_aa: ASNLGGSSYEQY
clone_size: NA; cdr3_length: 15; v_call: TRBV7-2; cdr3_aa: ASSSSGLAGEGETQY
clone_size: NA; cdr3_length: 12; v_call: TRBV9; cdr3_aa: ASSLRGNNSPLH
clone_size: NA; cdr3_length: 13; v_call: TRBV5-6; cdr3_aa: ASSLPGQGNYEQY
clone_size: NA; cdr3_length: 13; v_call: TRBV7-3; cdr3_aa: ASSLTGLSYNEQF
clone_size: NA; cdr3_length: 13; v_call: TRBV18; cdr3_aa: ASSGLAGYQETQY
clone_size: NA; cdr3_length: 10; v_call: TRBV29-1; cdr3_aa: SALLGGRGYT
clone_size: NA; cdr3_length: 14; v_call: TRBV18; cdr3_aa: ASSPQTSGSADEQY
clone_size: NA; cdr3_length: 11; v_call: TRBV7-3; cdr3_aa: ASSLTRGGLTF
clone_size: few; cdr3_length: 13; v_call: TRBV18; cdr3_aa: ASSPQGGPNTEAF
clone_size: NA; cdr3_length: 11; v_call: TRBV20-1; cdr3_aa: SASMPVRETQY
clone_size: NA; cdr3_length: 13; v_call: TRBV6-2/TRBV6-3; cdr3_aa: ASSYSSLNTGELF
clone_size: NA; cdr3_length: 13; v_call: TRBV28; cdr3_aa: ASSSPGQKNSPLH
clone_size: NA; cdr3_length: 10; v_call: TRBV6-6; cdr3_aa: ASSYYFEGYT
clone_size: NA; cdr3_length: 13; v_call: TRBV19; cdr3_aa: ASSPPGLTYNEQF
clone_size: NA; cdr3_length: 11; v_call: TRBV28; cdr3_aa: AAFGQGAREQF
clone_size: once; cdr3_length: 13; v_call: TRBV24-1; cdr3_aa: ATSDPRTDGEKLF
clone_size: NA; cdr3_length: 15; v_call: TRBV5-1; cdr3_aa: ASSLEVKGLAGVEQY
clone_size: NA; cdr3_length: 13; v_call: TRBV9; cdr3_aa: ASSEAGTVSYEQY
clone_size: NA; cdr3_length: 10; v_call: TRBV20-1; cdr3_aa: SASLQSETQY
clone_size: NA; cdr3_length: 14; v_call: TRBV27; cdr3_aa: ASSLLAGAATDTQY
clone_size: NA; cdr3_length: 11; v_call: TRBV3-1/TRBV3-2; cdr3_aa: ASSRAGGETQY
clone_size: NA; cdr3_length: 13; v_call: TRBV4-2; cdr3_aa: ASSQERGSTNGYT
clone_size: NA; cdr3_length: 11; v_call: TRBV10-3; cdr3_aa: AISVTDRNEQF
clone_size: NA; cdr3_length: 13; v_call: TRBV27; cdr3_aa: ASSFWTGGTYEQY
clone_size: NA; cdr3_length: 13; v_call: TRBV14; cdr3_aa: ASSPLVAIYNEQF
clone_size: NA; cdr3_length: 12; v_call: TRBV7-9; cdr3_aa: ASSLGQEGNTIY
clone_size: NA; cdr3_length: 12; v_call: TRBV28; cdr3_aa: ASNVGQGIRPQH
clone_size: NA; cdr3_length: 12; v_call: TRBV20-1; cdr3_aa: SASGPQGYTEAF
clone_size: once; cdr3_length: 13; v_call: TRBV28; cdr3_aa: ASSFGGGPGDTQY